This paragraph covers one T cell receptor beta chain sequence. The antigen is not known. TCRdb keeps only in-frame clones here, not all; method: immunoSEQ multiplex PCR. The sample has about 59,000 clones; roughly nine tenths are singletons. Trimming took 5 bases from V and 1 from J; bases not matched to a gene: 4. Germline CDR1 reads SNHLY; CDR2 reads FYNNEI. The CDR3 is 15 residues long. This sample was included in a study of T cells in localized non-small cell lung cancer. Study results and caveats: Clonality peaked in uninvolved adjacent lung rather than tumor.

This receptor was identified in a man aged 35-75 years with stage I lung adenocarcinoma. The sequencing here drew on peripheral blood, taken before any cancer treatment. This chain connects TRBV2 to TRBJ2-3, with 9 bases lining up with TRBD2. The CDR3 sequence: CASSQLAGGTDTQYF. In DNA, the CDR3 is TGTGCCAGCAGTCAACTAGCGGGCGGCACAGATACGCAGTATTTT.